These T cell receptor beta chains were read from a single sample in a study of blood T cell repertoires in COVID-19. Assay: immunoSEQ multiplex PCR; the TCRdb copy retains only in-frame clones and omits some. The sample gives some 190,000 clones, 70% to 85% of which show up once; 7.5% to 9% is in the top ten. The sample was peripheral blood. Receptor source: a woman of 80 years or more with COVID-19, enrolled during active disease. Each CDR3 is given without its conserved first and last residue. A D gene is named only where the DNA matches it firmly.

CDR3 protein: ASSLPVGREQF; D gene: -; V gene: TRBV27; J gene: TRBJ2-1
CDR3 protein: ASSLGQGATNEKLF; D gene: TRBD1; V gene: TRBV3-1/TRBV3-2; J gene: TRBJ1-4
CDR3 protein: ASSPRPNRGETQY; D gene: TRBD1; V gene: TRBV4-1; J gene: TRBJ2-5
CDR3 protein: ASSPTAGSYGYT; D gene: -; V gene: TRBV18; J gene: TRBJ1-2
CDR3 protein: ASSYLDTSTDTQY; D gene: -; V gene: TRBV7-6; J gene: TRBJ2-3
CDR3 protein: ASSLLGQNNSPLH; D gene: -; V gene: TRBV11-1; J gene: TRBJ1-6
CDR3 protein: ASSSDTGMTEAF; D gene: -; V gene: TRBV7-9; J gene: TRBJ1-1
CDR3 protein: ASSTTGDIATNEKLF; D gene: TRBD1; V gene: TRBV27; J gene: TRBJ1-4
CDR3 protein: ASSVGAGGVETQY; D gene: TRBD2; V gene: TRBV9; J gene: TRBJ2-5
CDR3 protein: ASSYDGVENTEAF; D gene: -; V gene: TRBV6-5; J gene: TRBJ1-1
CDR3 protein: ASRADRQNTEAF; D gene: -; V gene: TRBV2; J gene: TRBJ1-1
CDR3 protein: ASSDVSTGGQAF; D gene: TRBD1; V gene: TRBV7-2; J gene: TRBJ1-1
CDR3 protein: ASSLAAPKGGRNPYEQY; D gene: TRBD2; V gene: TRBV7-6; J gene: TRBJ2-7
CDR3 protein: ASTRTGGPLGYT; D gene: TRBD1; V gene: TRBV25-1; J gene: TRBJ1-2
CDR3 protein: ASSRTGGNTQY; D gene: TRBD2; V gene: TRBV9; J gene: TRBJ2-3
CDR3 protein: SAYSNYGYT; D gene: -; V gene: TRBV20-1; J gene: TRBJ1-2
CDR3 protein: ASIGTAVDNEQF; D gene: TRBD1; V gene: TRBV2; J gene: TRBJ2-1
CDR3 protein: ASSLTTLANEQF; D gene: -; V gene: TRBV7-3; J gene: TRBJ2-1
CDR3 protein: ATSTLAGSSYNEQF; D gene: TRBD2; V gene: TRBV15; J gene: TRBJ2-1
CDR3 protein: ASSVAWSSQGGGAF; D gene: -; V gene: TRBV9; J gene: TRBJ1-1
CDR3 protein: ASSPLPQGLLSSGANVLT; D gene: -; V gene: TRBV18; J gene: TRBJ2-6
CDR3 protein: ASLASGGDTQY; D gene: TRBD2; V gene: TRBV3-1/TRBV3-2; J gene: TRBJ2-3
CDR3 protein: ASSPSTGGAH; D gene: -; V gene: TRBV27; J gene: TRBJ2-5
CDR3 protein: ASSYRENYGYT; D gene: -; V gene: TRBV3-1/TRBV3-2; J gene: TRBJ1-2
CDR3 protein: ASTSQGGSNQPQH; D gene: -; V gene: TRBV6-5; J gene: TRBJ1-5
CDR3 protein: ASGRAGDNEQF; D gene: TRBD2; V gene: TRBV24-1; J gene: TRBJ2-1
CDR3 protein: ASMSDRGWNEQF; D gene: TRBD1; V gene: TRBV2; J gene: TRBJ2-1
CDR3 protein: ASRDRGERDTQY; D gene: TRBD1; V gene: TRBV4-1; J gene: TRBJ2-3
CDR3 protein: ASSPDRGPYNSPLH; D gene: TRBD1; V gene: TRBV7-6; J gene: TRBJ1-6
CDR3 protein: ASSVNRGFNEKLF; D gene: TRBD1; V gene: TRBV2; J gene: TRBJ1-4
CDR3 protein: ASSQPMGRTSSYEQY; D gene: -; V gene: TRBV5-4; J gene: TRBJ2-7
CDR3 protein: SASWAGGLRNEQF; D gene: TRBD2; V gene: TRBV20-1; J gene: TRBJ2-1
CDR3 protein: ASSLFSPAGTQY; D gene: -; V gene: TRBV5-6; J gene: TRBJ2-5
CDR3 protein: ASSFRQGEKLF; D gene: TRBD1; V gene: TRBV5-4; J gene: TRBJ1-4
CDR3 protein: ASSLRDQGGTQY; D gene: -; V gene: TRBV5-4; J gene: TRBJ2-3
CDR3 protein: ASSDLVRGKLF; D gene: -; V gene: TRBV25-1; J gene: TRBJ1-4
CDR3 protein: ASSVAGTGGGYT; D gene: TRBD1; V gene: TRBV9; J gene: TRBJ1-2
CDR3 protein: ASSPAGWSTGELF; D gene: -; V gene: TRBV5-1; J gene: TRBJ2-2
CDR3 protein: ASSFPTGLAGGQQF; D gene: TRBD2; V gene: TRBV5-6; J gene: TRBJ2-1
CDR3 protein: ASSLSLQSYNEQF; D gene: -; V gene: TRBV5-1; J gene: TRBJ2-1
CDR3 protein: ASSGGGGFASPLH; D gene: -; V gene: TRBV14; J gene: TRBJ1-6
CDR3 protein: ASSLQGFTDTQY; D gene: -; V gene: TRBV7-3; J gene: TRBJ2-3
CDR3 protein: ASSLQGAYEQY; D gene: -; V gene: TRBV5-4; J gene: TRBJ2-7
CDR3 protein: ASSAGQGAGGYT; D gene: TRBD1; V gene: TRBV19; J gene: TRBJ1-2
CDR3 protein: ASSPPTQTQY; D gene: -; V gene: TRBV18; J gene: TRBJ2-5
CDR3 protein: ASSQEGGGTEAF; D gene: -; V gene: TRBV3-1/TRBV3-2; J gene: TRBJ1-1
CDR3 protein: ASTEAPQH; D gene: -; V gene: TRBV5-1; J gene: TRBJ1-5
CDR3 protein: ASSEEFTGAQGSGYT; D gene: TRBD1; V gene: TRBV5-5; J gene: TRBJ1-2
CDR3 protein: ASSQPGPSTEAF; D gene: -; V gene: TRBV3-1/TRBV3-2; J gene: TRBJ1-1
CDR3 protein: SLGSGARGDEQF; D gene: -; V gene: TRBV29-1; J gene: TRBJ2-1
CDR3 protein: ASSPQRGWTEAF; D gene: -; V gene: TRBV3-1/TRBV3-2; J gene: TRBJ1-1
CDR3 protein: ASSPGGASGGRGTDTQY; D gene: TRBD2; V gene: TRBV5-4; J gene: TRBJ2-3
CDR3 protein: ASSSNTNSPLH; D gene: -; V gene: TRBV7-9; J gene: TRBJ1-6